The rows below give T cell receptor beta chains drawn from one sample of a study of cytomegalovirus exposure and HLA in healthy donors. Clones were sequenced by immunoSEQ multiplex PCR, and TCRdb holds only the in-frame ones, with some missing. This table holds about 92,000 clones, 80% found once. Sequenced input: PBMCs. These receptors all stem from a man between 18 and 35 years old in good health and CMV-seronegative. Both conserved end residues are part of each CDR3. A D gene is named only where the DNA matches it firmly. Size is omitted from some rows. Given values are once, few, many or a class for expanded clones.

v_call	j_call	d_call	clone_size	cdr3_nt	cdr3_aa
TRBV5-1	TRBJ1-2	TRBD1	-	TGCGCCAGCAGCCCGGGACAGGCTCACTATGGCTACACCTTC	CASSPGQAHYGYTF
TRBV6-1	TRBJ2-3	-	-	TGTGCCAGCAGTGAAGAGGGGTATGAAGGGGAGGCAGATACGCAGTATTTT	CASSEEGYEGEADTQYF
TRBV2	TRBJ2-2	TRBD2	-	TGTGCCAGCAGTGTCTGGGGAGGGGCCGGGGAGCTGTTTTTT	CASSVWGGAGELFF
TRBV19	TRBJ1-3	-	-	TGTGCCAGTAGGGCTAGTCCTGGAAACACCATATATTTT	CASRASPGNTIYF
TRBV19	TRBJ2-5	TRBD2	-	TGTGCCAGTAGTATAGGCCTAGCGGGTAAAGAGACCCAGTACTTC	CASSIGLAGKETQYF
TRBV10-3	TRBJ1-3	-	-	TGTGCCACTGTCCCCGGGTCCTCAAATGGAAACACCATATATTTT	CATVPGSSNGNTIYF
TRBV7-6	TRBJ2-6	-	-	TGTGCCAGCAGCTTACGGTCTGCGGCCTCTGGGGCCAACGCCCTGACTTTC	CASSLRSAASGANALTF
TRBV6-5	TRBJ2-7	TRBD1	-	TGTGCCAGCAGTCCCTCGACAGGGGGTTACTACGAGCAGTACTTC	CASSPSTGGYYEQYF
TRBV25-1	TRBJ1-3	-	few	TGTGCCAGCAGTATGGGCATCTCTGGAAACACCATATATTTT	CASSMGISGNTIYF
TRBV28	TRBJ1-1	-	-	TGTGCCAGCTCCAGGGGTACTGAAGCTTTCTTT	CASSRGTEAFF
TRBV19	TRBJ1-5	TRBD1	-	TGTGCCAGTAGTATAGGCCCGGGACAGGGAGTTCAGCCCCAGCATTTT	CASSIGPGQGVQPQHF
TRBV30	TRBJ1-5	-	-	TGTGCCTGGAGTGGGATGGGGGGACAGCCCCAGCATTTT	CAWSGMGGQPQHF
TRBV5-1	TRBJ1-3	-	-	TGCGCCAGCAGCTTCACACAGGCGAGCTCTGGAAACACCATATATTTT	CASSFTQASSGNTIYF
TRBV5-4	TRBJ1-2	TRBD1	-	TGTGCCAGCAGCTTGGCCGACAGGGGGCAATCTGGCTACACCTTC	CASSLADRGQSGYTF
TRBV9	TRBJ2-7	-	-	TGTGCCAGCAGCGGACAGCACGAGCAGTACTTC	CASSGQHEQYF
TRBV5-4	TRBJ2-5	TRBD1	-	TGTGCCAGCAGTCATGCAGGACAGGGCCAAGAGACCCAGTACTTC	CASSHAGQGQETQYF
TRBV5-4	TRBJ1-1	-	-	TGTGCCAGCAGCTTGGGCGGTCAGGGCGCCTTTCGGAACACTGAAGCTTTCTTT	CASSLGGQGAFRNTEAFF
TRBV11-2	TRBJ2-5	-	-	TGTGCCAGCAGCCGACAGGTACAAGAGACCCAGTACTTC	CASSRQVQETQYF
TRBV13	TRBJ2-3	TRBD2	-	TGTGCCAGCAGCCAACCGGGGGGGCGCACAGATACGCAGTATTTT	CASSQPGGRTDTQYF
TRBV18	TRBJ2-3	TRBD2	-	TGTGCCAGCTCACCCCCTAGCGGGGGGGCTAACACAGATACGCAGTATTTT	CASSPPSGGANTDTQYF
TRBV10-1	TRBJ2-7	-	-	TGCGCCAGCAGTGAGTCGCGGGACGGCTACGAGCAGTACTTC	CASSESRDGYEQYF
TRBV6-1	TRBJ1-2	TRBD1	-	TGTGCCAGCAGTGAAGCCCCCAGAGTGGACAGGGGAGGCGGCTACACCTTC	CASSEAPRVDRGGGYTF
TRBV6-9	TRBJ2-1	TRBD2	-	TGTGCCAGCAGTCCTATCCAACTAGCGGGGGCCCTTTCCCACAATGAGCAGTTCTTC	CASSPIQLAGALSHNEQFF
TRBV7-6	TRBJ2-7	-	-	TGTGCCAGCAAGGGGGACAACTCCTACGAGCAGTACTTC	CASKGDNSYEQYF
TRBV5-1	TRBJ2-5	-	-	TGCGCCAGCAGCTTGGAGTTTGACAGCTACCAAGAGACCCAGTACTTC	CASSLEFDSYQETQYF
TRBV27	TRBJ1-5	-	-	TGTGCCAGCAGTCCGGACCCCAGGGATCAGCCCCAGCATTTT	CASSPDPRDQPQHF
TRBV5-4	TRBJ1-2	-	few	TGTGCCAGCAGCGACTTTAACTATGGCTACACCTTC	CASSDFNYGYTF
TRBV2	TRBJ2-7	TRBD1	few	TGTGCCAGCTCCTCGGACAGGGACTACGAGCAGTACTTC	CASSSDRDYEQYF
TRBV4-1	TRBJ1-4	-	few	TGCGCCAGCAGCCAAGATAGTACAGGGATAAATGAAAAACTGTTTTTT	CASSQDSTGINEKLFF
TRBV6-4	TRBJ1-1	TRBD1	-	TGTGCCAGCAGGGGGACAGATATGAACACTGAAGCTTTCTTT	CASRGTDMNTEAFF
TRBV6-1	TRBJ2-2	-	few	TGTGCCAGCAGTTTTACGGGGGATAACACCGGGGAGCTGTTTTTT	CASSFTGDNTGELFF
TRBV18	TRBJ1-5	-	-	TGTGCCAGCTCACCAGGGGAAGGGGCGTCTCCGATTAATCAGCCCCAGCATTTT	CASSPGEGASPINQPQHF
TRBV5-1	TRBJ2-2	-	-	TGCGCCAGCAGCTTGTGGGGGCAACCGAACACCGGGGAGCTGTTTTTT	CASSLWGQPNTGELFF
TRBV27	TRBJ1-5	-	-	TGTGCCAGCAGTTTACACGGCTCCGGGAATCAGCCCCAGCATTTT	CASSLHGSGNQPQHF
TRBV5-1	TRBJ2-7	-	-	TGCGCCAGCAGCACCGCCGGGGATATTATGGATAAGTACTTC	CASSTAGDIMDKYF
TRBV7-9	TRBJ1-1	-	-	TGTTCCAGCAGCCCGGGTCGGATGAACACTGAAGCTTTCTTT	CSSSPGRMNTEAFF
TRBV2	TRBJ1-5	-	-	TGTGCCAGCAGTGAATTGGAAGGGCAGGGGAATAGCAATCAGCCCCAGCATTTT	CASSELEGQGNSNQPQHF
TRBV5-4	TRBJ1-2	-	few	TGTGCCAGCAGCTTTGGAGAATATAGCTATGGCTACACCTTC	CASSFGEYSYGYTF
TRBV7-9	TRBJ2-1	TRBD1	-	TGTGCCAGCAGCTCAAGGACAGGATTCAATGAGCAGTTCTTC	CASSSRTGFNEQFF
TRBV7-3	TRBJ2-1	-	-	TGTGCCAGCAGCCGAGCCCTTAGCTCCTACAATGAGCAGTTCTTC	CASSRALSSYNEQFF
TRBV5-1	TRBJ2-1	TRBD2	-	TGCGCCAGCAGCTTGGGACTAGCGGGGCTCAGCTCCTACAATGAGCAGTTCTTC	CASSLGLAGLSSYNEQFF
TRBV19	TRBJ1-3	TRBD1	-	TGTGCCAGTAGTCCCGGGACAGGCTCTGGAAACACCATATATTTT	CASSPGTGSGNTIYF
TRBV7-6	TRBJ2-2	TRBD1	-	TGTGCCAGCAGCCCAAGGGACAGGAGGAACACCGGGGAGCTGTTTTTT	CASSPRDRRNTGELFF
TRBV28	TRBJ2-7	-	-	TGTGCCAGCAGGCCTCCGGGCGAGGGCTCCTACGAGCAGTACTTC	CASRPPGEGSYEQYF
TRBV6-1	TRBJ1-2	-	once	TGTGCCAGCAGTGGCGACCGACAAATCTTAAGGACCTTC	CASSGDRQILRTF
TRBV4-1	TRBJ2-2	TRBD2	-	TGCGCCAGCAGCCAAGGCGCCTCCAGCGGGGGGCACACCGGGGAGCTGTTTTTT	CASSQGASSGGHTGELFF
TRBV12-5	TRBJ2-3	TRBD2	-	TGTGCTAGCGGGGAGCGGGGGGGCACAGATACGCAGTATTTT	CASGERGGTDTQYF
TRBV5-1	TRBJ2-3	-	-	TGCGCCAGCAGCCGGCAGGAGGGGACAGATACGCAGTATTTT	CASSRQEGTDTQYF
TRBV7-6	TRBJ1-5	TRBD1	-	TGTGCCAGCAGCCTCCGACAGGGGAAGAATCAGCCCCAGCATTTT	CASSLRQGKNQPQHF
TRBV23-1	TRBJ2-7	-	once	TGCGCCAGCTTAGCCTCACCCAAGGCTCACTACGAGCAGTACTTC	CASLASPKAHYEQYF
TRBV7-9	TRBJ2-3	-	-	TGTGCCAGCAGCCCTCTGAGGGATACGCAGTATTTT	CASSPLRDTQYF
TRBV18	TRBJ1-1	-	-	TGTGCCAGCTCACCAGGCCTTTCAGGCACTGAAGCTTTCTTT	CASSPGLSGTEAFF
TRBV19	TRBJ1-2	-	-	TGTGCCAGTAGCCATTCAATCAGGACAGATCCCTATGGCTACACCTTC	CASSHSIRTDPYGYTF
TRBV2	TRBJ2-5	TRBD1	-	TGTGCCAGCAGGCCCACAGGGGTTGAGACCCAGTACTTC	CASRPTGVETQYF
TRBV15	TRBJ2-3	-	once	TGTGCCACCCGCAGGGGCCATAGCACAGATACGCAGTATTTT	CATRRGHSTDTQYF
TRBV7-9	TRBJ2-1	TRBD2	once	TGTGCCAGCAGCCCCGGAGGACTAGCGGGGGGGCCCTGGGAGCAGTTCTTC	CASSPGGLAGGPWEQFF
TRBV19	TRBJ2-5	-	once	TGTGCCAGTAGTATAGAGGGCCAGGGGAACCAAGAGACCCAGTACTTC	CASSIEGQGNQETQYF
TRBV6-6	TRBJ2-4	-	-	TGTGCCAGCAGTTCCCAAGACAGAGCCAAAAACATTCAGTACTTC	CASSSQDRAKNIQYF
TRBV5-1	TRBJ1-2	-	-	TGCGCCAGCAGCTTGAGTGGCCCGGGATCCTATGGCTACACCTTC	CASSLSGPGSYGYTF
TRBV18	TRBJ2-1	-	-	TGTGCCAGCTCACCTCCGGTTGCCTACAATGAGCAGTTCTTC	CASSPPVAYNEQFF